This TCR beta chain emerged from a study of blood T cell repertoires in COVID-19. Study context: PBMCs, B-cell-depleted T cells, or T cells were the source of the cDNA or gDNA that made up the material.

Per the study methods: Amplifying reference gene primers gave estimates of nucleated cell counts. Sequenced by immunoSEQ multiplex PCR; TCRdb stores in-frame clones only, minus some. The D gene and trimming were derived from the DNA, and the V and J assignments and clone size from that table. The sample lists 100,000 or so clones, about nine tenths occurring once. It was during active infection that Seattle patients were enrolled and then longitudinally followed. The germline V gene has CDR1 LGHDT and CDR2 YNNKEL (reference sequence). The CDR3 is 14 residues long. V was cut by 2 bases and J by 4 bases, with 11 bases left in between.

The sequence came from a woman aged 50 to 65 with COVID-19, enrolled during active disease. The sample was peripheral blood. This chain joins TRBV3-1 (or the pseudogene TRBV3-2) and TRBJ2-5; D perhaps matches TRBD2 (6 bases). This CDR3 is CASSQTGGRETQYF. DNA for the CDR3: TGTGCCAGCAGCCAAACCGGGGGTCGAGAGACCCAGTACTTC.